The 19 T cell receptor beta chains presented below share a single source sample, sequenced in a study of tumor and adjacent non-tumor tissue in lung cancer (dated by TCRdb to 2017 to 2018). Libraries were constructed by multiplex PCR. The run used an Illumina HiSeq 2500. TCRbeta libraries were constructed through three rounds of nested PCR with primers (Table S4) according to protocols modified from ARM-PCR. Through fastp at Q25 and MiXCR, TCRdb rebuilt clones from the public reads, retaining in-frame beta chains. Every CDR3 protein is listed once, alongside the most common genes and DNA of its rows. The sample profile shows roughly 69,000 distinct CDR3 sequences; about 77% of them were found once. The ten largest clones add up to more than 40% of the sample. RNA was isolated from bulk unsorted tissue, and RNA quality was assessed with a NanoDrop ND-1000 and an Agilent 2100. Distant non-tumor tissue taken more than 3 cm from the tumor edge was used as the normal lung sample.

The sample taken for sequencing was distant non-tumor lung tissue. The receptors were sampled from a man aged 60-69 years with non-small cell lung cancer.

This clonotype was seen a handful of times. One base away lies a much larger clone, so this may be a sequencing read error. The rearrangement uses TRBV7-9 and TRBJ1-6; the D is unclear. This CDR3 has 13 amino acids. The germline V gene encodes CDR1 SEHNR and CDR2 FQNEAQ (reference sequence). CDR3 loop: CGSSVVGNSPLHF. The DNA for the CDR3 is TGTGGCAGCAGCGTCGTAGGGAATTCACCCCTCCACTTT.

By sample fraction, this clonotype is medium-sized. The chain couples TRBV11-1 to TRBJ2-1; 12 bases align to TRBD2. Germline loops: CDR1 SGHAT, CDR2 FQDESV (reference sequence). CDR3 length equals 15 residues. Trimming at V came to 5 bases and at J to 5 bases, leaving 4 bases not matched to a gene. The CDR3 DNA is TGTGCCAGCAGCCTGTGGACTAGCGGGAACAATGAGCAGTTCTTC. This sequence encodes CASSLWTSGNNEQFF.

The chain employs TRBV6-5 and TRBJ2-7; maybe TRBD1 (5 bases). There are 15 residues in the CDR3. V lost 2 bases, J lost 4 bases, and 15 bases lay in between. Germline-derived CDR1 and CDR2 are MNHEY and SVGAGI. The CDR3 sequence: CASSYGAGRVYEQYF. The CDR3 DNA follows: TGTGCCAGCAGTTACGGGGCTGGACGTGTTTACGAGCAGTACTTC.

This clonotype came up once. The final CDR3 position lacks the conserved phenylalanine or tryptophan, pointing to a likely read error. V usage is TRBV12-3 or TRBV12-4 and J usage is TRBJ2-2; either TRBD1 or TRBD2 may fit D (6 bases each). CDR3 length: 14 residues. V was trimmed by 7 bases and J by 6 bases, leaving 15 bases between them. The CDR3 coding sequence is TGTGCCAGCAATCTTGCAGGGGAGGCCGGGGAGCTGTTTTTA. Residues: CASNLAGEAGELFL.

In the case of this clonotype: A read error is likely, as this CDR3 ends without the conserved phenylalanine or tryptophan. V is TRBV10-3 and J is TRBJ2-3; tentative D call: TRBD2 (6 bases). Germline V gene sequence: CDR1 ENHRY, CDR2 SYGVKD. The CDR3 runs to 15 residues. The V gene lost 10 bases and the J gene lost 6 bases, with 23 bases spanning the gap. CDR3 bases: TGTGCCAGCCTTCCACTAGCAGGAGGGCCTGATACGCAGTATTTA. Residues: CASLPLAGGPDTQYL.

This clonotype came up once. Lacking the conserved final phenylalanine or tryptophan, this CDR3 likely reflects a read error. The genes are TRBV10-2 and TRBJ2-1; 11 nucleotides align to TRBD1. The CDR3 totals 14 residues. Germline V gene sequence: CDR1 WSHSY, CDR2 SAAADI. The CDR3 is CASNGQGATNQQFY. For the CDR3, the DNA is TGCGCCAGCAATGGACAGGGGGCTACCAATCAGCAGTTCTAC.

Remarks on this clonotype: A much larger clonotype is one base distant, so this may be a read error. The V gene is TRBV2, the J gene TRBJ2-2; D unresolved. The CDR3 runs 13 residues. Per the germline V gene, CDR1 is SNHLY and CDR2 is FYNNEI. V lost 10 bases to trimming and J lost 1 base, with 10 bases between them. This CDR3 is CAIRTLNTGELFF. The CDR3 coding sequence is TGTGCCATCAGAACACTGAACACCGGGGAGCTGTTTTTT.

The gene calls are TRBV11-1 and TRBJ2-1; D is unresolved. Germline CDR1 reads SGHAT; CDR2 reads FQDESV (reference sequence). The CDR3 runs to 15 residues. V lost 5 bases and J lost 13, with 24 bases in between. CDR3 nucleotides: TGTGCCAGCAGCCCCGCAAGGGTGTTGGGCAAAGACCAGTTCTTC. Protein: CASSPARVLGKDQFF.

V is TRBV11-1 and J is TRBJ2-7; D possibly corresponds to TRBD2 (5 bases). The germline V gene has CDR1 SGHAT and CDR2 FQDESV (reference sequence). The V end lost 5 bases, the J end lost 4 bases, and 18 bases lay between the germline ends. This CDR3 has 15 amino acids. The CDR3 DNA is TGTGCCAGCAGCACAATCCCGTTACGGGATTACGAGCAGTACTTC. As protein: CASSTIPLRDYEQYF.

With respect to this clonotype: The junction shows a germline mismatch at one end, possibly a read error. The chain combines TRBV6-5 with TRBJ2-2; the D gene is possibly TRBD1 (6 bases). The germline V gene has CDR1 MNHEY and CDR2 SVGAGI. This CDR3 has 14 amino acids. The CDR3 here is CTSSYSGVTGDLFF. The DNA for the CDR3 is TGTACCAGCAGTTACTCAGGGGTAACCGGGGATCTGTTTTTT.

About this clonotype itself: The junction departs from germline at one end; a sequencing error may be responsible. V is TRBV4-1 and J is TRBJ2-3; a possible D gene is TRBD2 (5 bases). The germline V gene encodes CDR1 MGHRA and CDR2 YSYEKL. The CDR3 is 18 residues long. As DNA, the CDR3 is TGCACCAGCAGCCAAGCCTCACTAGGCGGAAGATTCACGGATACGCAGTATTTT. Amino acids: CTSSQASLGGRFTDTQYF.

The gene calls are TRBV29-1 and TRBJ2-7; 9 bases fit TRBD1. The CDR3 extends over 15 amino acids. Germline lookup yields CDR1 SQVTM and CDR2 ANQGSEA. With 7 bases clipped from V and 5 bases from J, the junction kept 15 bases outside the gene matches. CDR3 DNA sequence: TGCAGCGCAACAAGTGGGGGACAGGGCTTCCACGAGCAGTACTTC. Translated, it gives CSATSGGQGFHEQYF.

Here the CDR3 reads CASRPGLLEEPQHF. Written as DNA, the CDR3 is TGTGCCAGCAGACCGGGCCTACTCGAGGAGCCCCAGCATTTT. The chain has TRBV6-5 and TRBJ1-5, with D unclear. The CDR3 is 14 amino acids. Germline V CDR1 and CDR2: MNHEY, SVGAGI. Trimming cost V 6 bases and J 8 bases, with 17 bases left between them.

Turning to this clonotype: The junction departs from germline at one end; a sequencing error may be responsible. The CDR3 coding sequence is TGCAGCGTTGAAGACCACAAAGACAGGACCTCTAACTATGACTACGCCTTC. It is translated as CSVEDHKDRTSNYDYAF. V and J are TRBV29-1 and TRBJ1-2, with D maybe TRBD1 (6 bases). This CDR3 has 17 amino acids. CDR1 and CDR2 from the germline V gene are SQVTM and ANQGSEA. Complete variable domain (other parts from reference TRBV29-1 and TRBJ1-2): SAVISQKPSRDICQRGTSLTIQCQVDSQVTMMFWYRQQPGQSLTLIATANQGSEATYESGFVIDKFPISRPNLTFSTLTVSNMSPEDSSIYLCSVEDHKDRTSNYDYAFGSGTRLTVV.

CDR3 DNA: TGTGCCTGGGGGCCTCCGGCAGGGGATGCCAACTATGGCTACACCTTC. This gives the protein CAWGPPAGDANYGYTF. The rearrangement joins TRBV30 to TRBJ1-2, with a tentative D call TRBD1 (6 bases). This CDR3 spans 16 amino acids. The V gene lost 5 bases and the J gene lost 2 bases, with 21 bases spanning the gap. Looked up from germline, CDR1 is GTSNPN and CDR2 is SVGIG (reference sequence).

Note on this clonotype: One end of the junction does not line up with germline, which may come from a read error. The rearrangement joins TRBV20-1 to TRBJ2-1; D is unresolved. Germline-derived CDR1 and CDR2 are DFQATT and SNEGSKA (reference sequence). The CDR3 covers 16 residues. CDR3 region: CNATSSLTETYNEQFF. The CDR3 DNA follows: TGCAATGCTACCTCCTCACTAACGGAGACCTACAATGAGCAGTTCTTC.

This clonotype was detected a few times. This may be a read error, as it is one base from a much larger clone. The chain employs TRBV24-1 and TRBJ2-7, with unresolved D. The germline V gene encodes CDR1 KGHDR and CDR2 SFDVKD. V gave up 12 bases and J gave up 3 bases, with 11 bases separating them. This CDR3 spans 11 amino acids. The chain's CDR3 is CAAGENYEQYF. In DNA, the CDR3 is TGTGCCGCCGGTGAGAACTACGAGCAGTACTTC.

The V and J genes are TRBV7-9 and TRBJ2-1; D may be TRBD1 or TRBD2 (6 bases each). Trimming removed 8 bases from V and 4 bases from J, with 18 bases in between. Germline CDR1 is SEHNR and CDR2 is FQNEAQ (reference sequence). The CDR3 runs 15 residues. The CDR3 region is CASCDARGAYNEQFF. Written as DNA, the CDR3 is TGTGCCAGCTGCGATGCAAGGGGGGCTTACAATGAGCAGTTCTTC.

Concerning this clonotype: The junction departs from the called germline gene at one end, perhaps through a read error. CDR3 in amino acids: CSVVAWENNEQSF. As DNA, the CDR3 is TGCAGTGTTGTAGCATGGGAGAACAATGAGCAGTCTTTC. The chain employs TRBV29-1 and TRBJ2-1, with D possibly TRBD2 on 5 matching bases. There are 13 residues in the CDR3. Germline V gene sequence: CDR1 SQVTM, CDR2 ANQGSEA.